This record looks at one T cell receptor beta chain sequence and its context. As yet, its antigen is unknown. V lost 0 bases, J lost 5 bases, and 10 bases lay in between. Germline V CDR1 and CDR2: GTSNPN, SVGIG (reference sequence). The CDR3 length is 13 residues. The sample comes from a study of response to subunit inactivated influenza vaccine. Study-level findings and limits: Authors proposed each seasonal influenza vaccination draws in few new T cells.

TCRdb recomputed calls from the RT-PCR reads with MiXCR, one row per CDR3 protein. Counted here are hundreds of thousands of distinct CDR3 sequences, approximately 18% occurring once; the ten biggest clones make up roughly a tenth. The starting material was PBMCs from blood, obtained 5 to 6 days after vaccination. This receptor was obtained from a man aged 50 to 60 who received an inactivated influenza vaccine. The chain links TRBV30 to TRBJ2-5, with D possibly being TRBD2 (5 bases). This CDR3 is CAWSVRGTETQYF. DNA for the CDR3: TGTGCCTGGAGTGTACGGGGTACCGAGACCCAGTACTTC.